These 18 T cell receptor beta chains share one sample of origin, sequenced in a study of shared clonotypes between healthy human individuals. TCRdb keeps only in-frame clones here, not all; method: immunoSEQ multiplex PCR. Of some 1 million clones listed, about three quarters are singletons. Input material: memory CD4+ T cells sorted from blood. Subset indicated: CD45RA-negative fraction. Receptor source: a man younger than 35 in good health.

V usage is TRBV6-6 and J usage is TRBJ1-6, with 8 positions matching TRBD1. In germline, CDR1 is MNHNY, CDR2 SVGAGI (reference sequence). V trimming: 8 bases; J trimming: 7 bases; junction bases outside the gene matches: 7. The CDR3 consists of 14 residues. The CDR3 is CASSPQGDNSPLHF. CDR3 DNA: TGTGCCAGCTCACCACAGGGGGACAATTCACCCCTCCACTTT.

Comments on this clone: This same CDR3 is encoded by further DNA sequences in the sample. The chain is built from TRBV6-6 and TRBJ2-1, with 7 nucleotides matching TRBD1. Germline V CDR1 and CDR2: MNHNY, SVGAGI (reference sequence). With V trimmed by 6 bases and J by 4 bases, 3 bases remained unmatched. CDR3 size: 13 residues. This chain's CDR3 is CASSSGQYNEQFF. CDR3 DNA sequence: TGTGCCAGCAGCTCGGGACAGTACAATGAGCAGTTCTTC.

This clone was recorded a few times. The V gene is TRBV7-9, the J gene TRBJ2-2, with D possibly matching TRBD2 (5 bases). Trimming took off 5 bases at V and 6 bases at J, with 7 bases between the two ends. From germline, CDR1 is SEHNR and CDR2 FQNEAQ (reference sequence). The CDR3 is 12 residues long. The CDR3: CASSMEAGELFF. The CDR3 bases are TGTGCCAGCAGCATGGAGGCCGGGGAGCTGTTTTTT.

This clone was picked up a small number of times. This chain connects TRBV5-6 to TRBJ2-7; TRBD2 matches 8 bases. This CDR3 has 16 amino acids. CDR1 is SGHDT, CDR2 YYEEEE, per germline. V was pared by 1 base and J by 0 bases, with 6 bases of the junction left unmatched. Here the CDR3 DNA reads TGTGCCAGCAGCTTGTGGGGCGGGGGGAACTCCTACGAGCAGTACTTC. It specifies CASSLWGGGNSYEQYF.

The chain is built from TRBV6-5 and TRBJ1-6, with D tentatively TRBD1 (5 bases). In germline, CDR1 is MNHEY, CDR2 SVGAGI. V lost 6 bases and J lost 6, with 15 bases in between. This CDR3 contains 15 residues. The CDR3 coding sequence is TGTGCCAGCAGCTTATGGGGCCCTTCTAATTCACCCCTCCACTTT. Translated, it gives CASSLWGPSNSPLHF.

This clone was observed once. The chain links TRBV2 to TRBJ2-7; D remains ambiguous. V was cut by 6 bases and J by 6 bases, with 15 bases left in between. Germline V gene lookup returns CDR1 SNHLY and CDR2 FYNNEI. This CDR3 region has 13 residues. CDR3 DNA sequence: TGTGCCAGCAGCCTATCGATAGGCCGCGAGCAGTACTTC. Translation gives CASSLSIGREQYF.

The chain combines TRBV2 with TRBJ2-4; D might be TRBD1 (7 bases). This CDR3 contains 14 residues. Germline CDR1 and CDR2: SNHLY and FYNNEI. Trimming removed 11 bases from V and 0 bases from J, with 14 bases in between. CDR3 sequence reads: CAGGTEGAKNIQYF. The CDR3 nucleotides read TGTGCCGGGGGGACAGAGGGAGCCAAAAACATTCAGTACTTC.

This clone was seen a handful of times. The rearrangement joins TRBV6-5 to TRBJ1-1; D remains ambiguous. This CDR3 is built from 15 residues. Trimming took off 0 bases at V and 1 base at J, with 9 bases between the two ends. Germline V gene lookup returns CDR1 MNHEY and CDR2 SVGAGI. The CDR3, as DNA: TGTGCCAGCAGTTACTCAATGGATACGAACACTGAAGCTTTCTTT. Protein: CASSYSMDTNTEAFF.

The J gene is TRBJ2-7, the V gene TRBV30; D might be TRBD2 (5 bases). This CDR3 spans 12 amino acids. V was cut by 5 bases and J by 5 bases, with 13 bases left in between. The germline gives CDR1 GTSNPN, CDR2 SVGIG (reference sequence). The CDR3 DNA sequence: TGTGCCTGGGGCTCTCTAGCCGACGAGCAGTACTTC. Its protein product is CAWGSLADEQYF. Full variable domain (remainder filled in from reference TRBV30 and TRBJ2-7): SQTIHQWPATLVQPVGSPLSLECTVEGTSNPNLYWYRQAAGRGLQLLFYSVGIGQISSEVPQNLSASRPQDRQFILSSKKLLLSDSGFYLCAWGSLADEQYFGPGTRLTVT.

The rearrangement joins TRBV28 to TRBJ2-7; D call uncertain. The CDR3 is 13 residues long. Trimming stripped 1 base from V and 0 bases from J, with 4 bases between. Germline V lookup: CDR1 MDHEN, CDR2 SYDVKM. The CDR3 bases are TGTGCCAGCAGTTTATTAAACTCCTACGAGCAGTACTTC. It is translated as CASSLLNSYEQYF.

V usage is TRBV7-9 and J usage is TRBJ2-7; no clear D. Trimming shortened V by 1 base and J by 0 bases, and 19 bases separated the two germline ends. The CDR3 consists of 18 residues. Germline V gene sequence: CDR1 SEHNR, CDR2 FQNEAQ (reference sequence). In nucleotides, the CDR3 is TGTGCCAGCAGCTTAGGGGTCGAGGCGACACAATTCTCCTACGAGCAGTACTTC. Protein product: CASSLGVEATQFSYEQYF.

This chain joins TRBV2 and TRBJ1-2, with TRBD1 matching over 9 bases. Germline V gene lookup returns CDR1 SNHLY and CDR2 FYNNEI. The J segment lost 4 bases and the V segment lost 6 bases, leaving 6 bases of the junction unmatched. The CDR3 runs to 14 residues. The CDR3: CASRFPGQGYGYTF. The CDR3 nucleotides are TGTGCCAGCAGATTCCCGGGACAGGGCTATGGCTACACCTTC.

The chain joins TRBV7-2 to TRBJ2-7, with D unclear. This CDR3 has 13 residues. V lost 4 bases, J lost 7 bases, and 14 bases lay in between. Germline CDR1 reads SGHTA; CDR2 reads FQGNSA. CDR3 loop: CASSSGVLWEQYF. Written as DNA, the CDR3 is TGTGCCAGCAGCTCCGGAGTATTGTGGGAGCAGTACTTC.

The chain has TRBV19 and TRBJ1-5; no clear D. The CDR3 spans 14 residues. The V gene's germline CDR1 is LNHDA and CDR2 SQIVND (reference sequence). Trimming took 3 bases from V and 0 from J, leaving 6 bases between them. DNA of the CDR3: TGTGCCAGTAGTATTACAGATAGCAATCAGCCCCAGCATTTT. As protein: CASSITDSNQPQHF.

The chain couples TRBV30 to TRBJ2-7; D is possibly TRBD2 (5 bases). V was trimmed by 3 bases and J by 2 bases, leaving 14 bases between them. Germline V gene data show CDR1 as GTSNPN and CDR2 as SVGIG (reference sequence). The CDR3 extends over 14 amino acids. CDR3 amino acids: CAWSYGVQAYEQYF. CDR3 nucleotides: TGTGCCTGGAGCTACGGGGTTCAAGCCTACGAGCAGTACTTC.

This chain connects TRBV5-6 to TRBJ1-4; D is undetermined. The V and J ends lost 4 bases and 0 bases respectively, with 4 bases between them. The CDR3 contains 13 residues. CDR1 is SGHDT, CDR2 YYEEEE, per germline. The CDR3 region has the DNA TGTGCCAGCAGCCTGCCAACTAATGAAAAACTGTTTTTT. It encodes CASSLPTNEKLFF.

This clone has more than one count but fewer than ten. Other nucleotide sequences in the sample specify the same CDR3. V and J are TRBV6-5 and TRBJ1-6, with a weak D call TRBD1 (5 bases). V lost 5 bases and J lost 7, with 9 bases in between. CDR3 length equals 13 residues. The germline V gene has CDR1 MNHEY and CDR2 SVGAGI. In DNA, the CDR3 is TGTGCCAGCAGTCAGGGTAGAAATTCACCCCTCCACTTT. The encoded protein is CASSQGRNSPLHF.

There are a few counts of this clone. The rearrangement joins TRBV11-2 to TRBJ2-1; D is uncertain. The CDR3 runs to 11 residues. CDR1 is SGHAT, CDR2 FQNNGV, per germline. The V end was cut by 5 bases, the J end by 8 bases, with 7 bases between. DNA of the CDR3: TGTGCCAGCAGCGCACATTATGAGCAGTTCTTC. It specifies CASSAHYEQFF. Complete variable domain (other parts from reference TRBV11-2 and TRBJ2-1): EAGVAQSPRYKIIEKRQSVAFWCNPISGHATLYWYQQILGQGPKLLIQFQNNGVVDDSQLPKDRFSAERLKGVDSTLKIQPAKLEDSAVYLCASSAHYEQFFGPGTRLTVL.